A single sample is the source of the 19 T cell receptor beta chains below, sequenced in a study of T cell repertoires in cytomegalovirus infection. Their antigen targets remain unknown. Using its own MiXCR run on the reads, TCRdb lists one record per CDR3 protein. The table shows some 500,000 distinct CDR3 sequences, with roughly 34% occurring only once. Sequencing was performed on cultured PBMCs, taken from culture after CMV antigen stimulation. Source of these receptors: a human donor in good health (CMV status not recorded). Some clones in this sample may be carry-over from other donors' samples.

This clonotype has only a few counts. The gene calls are TRBV28 and TRBJ1-1, with 12 bases fitting TRBD1. Germline V lookup: CDR1 MDHEN, CDR2 SYDVKM. The V and J ends lost 5 bases and 7 bases, in that order; junction bases with no gene match: 8. The CDR3 spans 15 residues. CDR3 coding DNA: TGTGCCAGCAGTCAGCCGGGACAGGGGGCGCATGAAGCTTTCTTT. Encoded protein: CASSQPGQGAHEAFF.

This clonotype came up many times. The chain carries TRBV7-2 and TRBJ1-5, with a weak D call TRBD1 (6 bases). The germline V gene encodes CDR1 SGHTA and CDR2 FQGNSA. This CDR3 is 15 amino acids long. Trimming left V 3 bases short and J 0 bases short, with 9 bases between. DNA for the CDR3: TGTGCCAGCAGCTTTTACAGGGATAGCAATCAGCCCCAGCATTTT. Translated, it gives CASSFYRDSNQPQHF.

This clonotype has a handful of counts. V and J are TRBV12-3 or TRBV12-4 and TRBJ1-3; the D gene is possibly TRBD1 (5 bases). V gave up 3 bases and J gave up 2 bases, with 11 bases separating them. CDR3 length: 15 residues. The CDR3 here is CASSLVGGTGNTIYF. The CDR3 nucleotides read TGTGCCAGCAGTTTGGTTGGGGGTACTGGAAACACCATATATTTT.

V gene TRBV19 combines with J gene TRBJ2-7; 10 bases align to TRBD2. The junction had 13 bases not matched to a gene; V was cut back by 6 bases and J by 2 bases. The germline CDR1 and CDR2 sequences are LNHDA and SQIVND (reference sequence). The CDR3 length is 17 residues. CDR3 sequence (DNA): TGTGCCAGTAGGATAACGTCTAGCGGGAGCCTCACCTACGAGCAGTACTTC. Protein: CASRITSSGSLTYEQYF.

This CDR3 is CASSLSLASQYF. The CDR3 nucleotides read TGTGCCAGCAGCCTAAGTCTAGCGTCACAGTATTTT. The genes are TRBV7-2 and TRBJ2-3, with D perhaps matching TRBD2 (6 bases). CDR3 size: 12 residues. Germline CDR1 is SGHTA and CDR2 is FQGNSA. Trimming left V 5 bases short and J 12 bases short, with 15 bases between.

J is TRBJ2-3 and V is TRBV6-5; 7 nucleotides align to TRBD2. The germline V gene encodes CDR1 MNHEY and CDR2 SVGAGI. After removal of 6 bases from V and 3 bases from J, the junction contained 9 bases not matched to a gene. This CDR3 is built from 15 residues. CDR3 nucleotides: TGTGCCAGCAGGACGGGGCTAGCGGCAACAGATACGCAGTATTTT. Encoded protein: CASRTGLAATDTQYF.

J is TRBJ1-6 and V is TRBV6-6, with a weak D call TRBD1 (6 bases). The V end was cut by 5 bases, the J end by 15 bases, with 17 bases between. The CDR3 length is 13 residues. Germline assignment: CDR1 MNHNY and CDR2 SVGAGI (reference sequence). The CDR3 region is CASSPLTGTGLHF. CDR3 DNA: TGTGCCAGCAGTCCGCTGACAGGTACCGGCCTCCACTTT.

This clonotype was counted between two and nine times. The chain is built from TRBV6-2 or TRBV6-3 and TRBJ2-1; D not resolved. The CDR3 sequence is 14 residues long. V was shortened by 1 base and J by 6 bases, with 10 bases between the two germline ends. Germline V gene lookup returns CDR1 MNHEY and CDR2 SVGEGT. The CDR3 sequence: CASSYWEGSNEQFF. In DNA form, the CDR3 reads TGTGCCAGCAGTTACTGGGAAGGTAGCAATGAGCAGTTCTTC.

This clonotype has more than one count but fewer than ten. The rearrangement links TRBV12-3 or TRBV12-4 to TRBJ1-2, with TRBD1 identical over 12 bases. V dropped 5 bases and J dropped 8; count of bases not matched to a gene: 9. The CDR3 consists of 15 residues. CDR3 DNA: TGTGCCAGCAGTCCTAGGGACAGGGGGCGGTGGGGCTACACCTTC. Amino acids: CASSPRDRGRWGYTF.

The rearrangement joins TRBV12-3 or TRBV12-4 to TRBJ2-1; 11 bases are a match to TRBD2. The CDR3 runs 14 residues. With 5 bases clipped from V and 10 bases from J, the junction kept 7 bases outside the gene matches. CDR3 DNA sequence: TGTGCCAGCAGTCGACTAGCGGGACTGGGGGAGCAGTTCTTC. Translating it yields CASSRLAGLGEQFF.

This clonotype appeared a few times. CDR3 sequence: CASSYGTREETQYF. CDR3 in DNA: TGTGCCAGCAGTTACGGGACCCGAGAGGAGACCCAGTACTTC. This chain connects TRBV6-2 or TRBV6-3 to TRBJ2-5; either TRBD1 or TRBD2 may fit D (5 bases each). Trimming removed 2 bases from V and 5 bases from J, with 12 bases in between. CDR3 size: 14 residues. The germline V gene has CDR1 MNHEY and CDR2 SVGEGT.

The table lists this clonotype with a few counts. V and J are TRBV29-1 and TRBJ2-5; 7 nucleotides line up with TRBD1. The germline CDR1 and CDR2 sequences are SQVTM and ANQGSEA. Trimming cost V 6 bases and J 1 base; bases outside gene matches: 5. The CDR3 is 13 residues long. The CDR3 region is CSVPGQIQETQYF. The CDR3 DNA is TGCAGCGTACCGGGACAGATCCAAGAGACCCAGTACTTC.

This clonotype turned up a few times. The chain links TRBV7-9 to TRBJ2-4; no clear D. The length of the CDR3 is 18 residues. V lost 3 bases and J 1 base, leaving 19 bases between the germline ends. Germline lookup yields CDR1 SEHNR and CDR2 FQNEAQ (reference sequence). DNA for the CDR3: TGTGCCAGCAGCTTCCCGGCCCCCCTAGTGTGGGCCAAAAACATTCAGTACTTC. Amino acid sequence: CASSFPAPLVWAKNIQYF.

The chain joins TRBV6-5 to TRBJ2-1, with unresolved D. With 0 bases removed from V and 6 bases from J, the gap between germline ends came to 9 bases. Germline-derived CDR1 and CDR2 are MNHEY and SVGAGI. The CDR3 runs 14 residues. The CDR3 coding sequence is TGTGCCAGCAGTTACTCTTCCTCCGGCAATGAGCAGTTCTTC. Translating gives CASSYSSSGNEQFF.

The rearrangement joins TRBV6-2 or TRBV6-3 to TRBJ2-7; D perhaps matches TRBD1 (5 bases). The ends were cut back, 2 bases at V and 2 bases at J, with 13 bases in the middle. This CDR3 spans 15 amino acids. CDR1 MNHEY and CDR2 SVGEGT come from the germline V gene. The CDR3 DNA reads as TGTGCCAGCAGTTACGACAGCACGGTCCCCTACGAGCAGTACGTC. Translation: CASSYDSTVPYEQYV.

This clonotype has a handful of counts. The chain is built from TRBV7-4 and TRBJ1-1, with D uncertain. V dropped 3 bases and J dropped 5 bases, with 10 bases sitting between them. The germline V gene encodes CDR1 SGHVT and CDR2 SQSDAQ. The CDR3 length is 13 residues. CDR3 loop: CASSLDPRTEAFF. In nucleotides, the CDR3 is TGTGCCAGCAGCTTGGACCCGAGGACTGAAGCTTTCTTT.

Only a few counts were recorded for this clonotype. CDR3 amino acids: CASGGDGSIGYTF. CDR3 DNA sequence: TGTGCCAGCGGGGGGGACGGGTCTATTGGCTACACCTTC. This chain connects TRBV7-9 to TRBJ1-2; D might be TRBD1 (5 bases). The CDR3 covers 13 residues. The V gene's germline CDR1 is SEHNR and CDR2 FQNEAQ (reference sequence). The ends were cut back, 8 bases at V and 7 bases at J, with 17 bases in the middle.

On this clonotype itself: An end of the junction differs from the germline gene, which may be a read error. J is TRBJ1-1 and V is TRBV7-2; no firm D call. Germline values: CDR1 SGHTA, CDR2 FQGNSA. The CDR3 covers 13 residues. The CDR3 spells CASSLASYTEVFF. CDR3 DNA: TGTGCCAGCAGCTTAGCAAGCTACACTGAAGTTTTCTTT.

This clonotype has more than one count but fewer than ten. V gene TRBV27 combines with J gene TRBJ1-1, with a weak D call TRBD1 (6 bases). Germline V CDR1 and CDR2: MNHEY, SMNVEV (reference sequence). The CDR3 loop spans 14 amino acids. V shed 10 bases and J shed 4 bases, with 19 bases lying between them. The CDR3 reads CATGPGVRGTEAFF. The DNA for the CDR3 is TGTGCCACCGGTCCAGGGGTCCGGGGCACTGAAGCTTTCTTT.